The sample holds a few counts of the clone carrying this TCR beta chain. This record comes from a study of blood T cell repertoires in COVID-19. Study in general: Both acute and convalescent COVID-19 samples were obtained from the United States, Italy and Spain. T cells, B-cell-depleted T cells, or PBMCs provided the cDNA or gDNA that served as material.

In the study's own analysis: Estimation of nucleated cell counts relied on the amplification of reference gene primers. The method was immunoSEQ multiplex PCR; TCRdb's version includes in-frame clones alone and lacks a portion of them. V, J and clone size are those of that table, while D and trimming were read from the DNA. The top ten clones hold about 4.4% of a sample with 200,000 to 250,000 clones, roughly 82% of them seen once. CDR3 length: 13 amino acids. CDR1 and CDR2 from the germline V gene are KGHDR and SFDVKD. The V end was cut by 4 bases, the J end by 7 bases, with 9 bases between. The receptor comes from a woman in her sixties or seventies with acute or convalescent COVID-19. The specimen was peripheral blood. The chain employs TRBV24-1 and TRBJ2-2; D perhaps matches TRBD2 (6 bases). The CDR3 sequence is CATSDSSVGELFF. The CDR3 DNA follows: TGTGCCACCAGTGACTCTAGCGTCGGGGAGCTGTTTTTT.